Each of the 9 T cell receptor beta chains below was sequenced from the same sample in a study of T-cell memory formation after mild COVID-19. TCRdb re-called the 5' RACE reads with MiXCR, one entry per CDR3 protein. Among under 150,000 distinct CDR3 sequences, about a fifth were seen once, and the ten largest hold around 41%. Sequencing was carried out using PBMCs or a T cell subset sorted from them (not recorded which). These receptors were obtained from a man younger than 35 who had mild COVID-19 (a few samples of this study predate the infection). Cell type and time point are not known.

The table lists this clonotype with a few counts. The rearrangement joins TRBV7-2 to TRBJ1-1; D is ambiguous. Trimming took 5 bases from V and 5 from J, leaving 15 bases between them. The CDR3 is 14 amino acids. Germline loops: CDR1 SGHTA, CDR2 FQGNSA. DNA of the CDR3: TGTGCCAGCAGCCGCGAACAGAGAGGAACTGAAGCTTTCTTT. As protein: CASSREQRGTEAFF. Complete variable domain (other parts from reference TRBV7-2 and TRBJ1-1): GAGVSQSPSNKVTEKGKDVELRCDPISGHTALYWYRQSLGQGLEFLIYFQGNSAPDKSGLPSDRFSAERTGGSVSTLTIQRTQQEDSAVYLCASSREQRGTEAFFGQGTRLTVV.

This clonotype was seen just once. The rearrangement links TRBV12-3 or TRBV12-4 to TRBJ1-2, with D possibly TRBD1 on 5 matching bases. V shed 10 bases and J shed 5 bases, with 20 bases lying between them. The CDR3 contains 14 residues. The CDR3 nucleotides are TGTGCCACACGCTCGAGGGCAGGGCGGTATGGCTACACCTTC. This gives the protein CATRSRAGRYGYTF.

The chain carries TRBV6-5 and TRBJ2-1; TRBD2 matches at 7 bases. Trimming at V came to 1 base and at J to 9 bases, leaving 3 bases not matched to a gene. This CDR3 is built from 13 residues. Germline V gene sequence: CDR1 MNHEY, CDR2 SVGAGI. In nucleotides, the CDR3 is TGTGCCAGCAGTTACTTTCAGCGGGGTGAGCAGTTCTTC. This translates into CASSYFQRGEQFF.

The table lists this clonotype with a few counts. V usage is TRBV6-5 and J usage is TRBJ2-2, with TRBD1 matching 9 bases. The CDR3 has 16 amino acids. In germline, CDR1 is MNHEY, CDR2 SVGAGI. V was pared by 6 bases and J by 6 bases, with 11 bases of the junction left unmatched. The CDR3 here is CASSPDRGNAPGELFF. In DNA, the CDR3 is TGTGCCAGCAGCCCGGACAGGGGAAATGCTCCCGGGGAGCTGTTTTTT.

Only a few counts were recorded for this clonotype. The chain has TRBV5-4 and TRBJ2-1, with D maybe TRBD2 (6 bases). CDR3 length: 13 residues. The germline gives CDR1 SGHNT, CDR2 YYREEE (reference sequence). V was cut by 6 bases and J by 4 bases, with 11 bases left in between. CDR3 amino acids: CASNRGEYNEQFF. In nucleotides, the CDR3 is TGTGCCAGCAACCGCGGGGAATACAATGAGCAGTTCTTC.

DNA for the CDR3: TGTGCCAGCAGCCAAGGCCCCTACGAGCAGTACTTC. It encodes CASSQGPYEQYF. J is TRBJ2-7 and V is TRBV14; D gene ambiguous. V shed 1 base and J shed 2 bases, with 3 bases lying between them. CDR1 is SGHDN and CDR2 is FVKESK in the germline V gene. The CDR3 length is 12 residues.

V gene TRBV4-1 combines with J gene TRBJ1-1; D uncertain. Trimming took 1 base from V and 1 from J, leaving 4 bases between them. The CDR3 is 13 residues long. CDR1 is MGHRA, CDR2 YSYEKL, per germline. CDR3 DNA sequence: TGCGCCAGCAGCCAAGCCCCGAACACTGAAGCTTTCTTT. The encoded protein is CASSQAPNTEAFF.

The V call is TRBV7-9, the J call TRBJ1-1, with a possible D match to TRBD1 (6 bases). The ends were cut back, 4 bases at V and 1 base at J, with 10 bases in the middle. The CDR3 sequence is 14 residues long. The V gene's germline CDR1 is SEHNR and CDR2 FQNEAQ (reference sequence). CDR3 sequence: CASSWTVENTEAFF. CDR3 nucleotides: TGTGCCAGCAGCTGGACAGTCGAGAACACTGAAGCTTTCTTT.

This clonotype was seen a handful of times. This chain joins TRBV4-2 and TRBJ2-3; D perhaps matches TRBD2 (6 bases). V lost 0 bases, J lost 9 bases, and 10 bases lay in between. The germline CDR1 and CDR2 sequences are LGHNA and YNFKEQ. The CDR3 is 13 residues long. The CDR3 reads CASSQDNSGTQYF. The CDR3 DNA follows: TGTGCCAGCAGCCAAGATAACAGCGGGACGCAGTATTTT.